This T cell receptor (beta chain) was recovered during a study of blood T cell repertoires in COVID-19. The wider study: Samples representing acute and convalescent COVID-19 were sourced from the United States, Italy and Spain. PBMCs, B-cell-depleted T cells, or T cells provided the cDNA or gDNA that made up the material.

Authors' analysis steps: How many nucleated cells were present was estimated from reference gene primer amplification. Sequenced by immunoSEQ multiplex PCR; TCRdb stores in-frame clones only, minus some. That table supplies the V and J calls and clone size; D and trimming were determined from the DNA. This sample has about 200,000 clones, with more than 75% found just once. This CDR3 comprises 15 residues. V lost 3 bases to trimming and J lost 1 base, with 12 bases between them. Germline V gene sequence: CDR1 ENHRY, CDR2 SYGVKD. Sequenced sample: peripheral blood. The J gene is TRBJ1-1, the V gene TRBV10-3, with no clear D. The clonotype was recovered from a man aged 40-49 years with active or convalescent COVID-19. This CDR3 reads CAISDPLAGNTEAFF. The CDR3 DNA reads as TGTGCCATCAGTGACCCATTGGCAGGGAACACTGAAGCTTTCTTT.